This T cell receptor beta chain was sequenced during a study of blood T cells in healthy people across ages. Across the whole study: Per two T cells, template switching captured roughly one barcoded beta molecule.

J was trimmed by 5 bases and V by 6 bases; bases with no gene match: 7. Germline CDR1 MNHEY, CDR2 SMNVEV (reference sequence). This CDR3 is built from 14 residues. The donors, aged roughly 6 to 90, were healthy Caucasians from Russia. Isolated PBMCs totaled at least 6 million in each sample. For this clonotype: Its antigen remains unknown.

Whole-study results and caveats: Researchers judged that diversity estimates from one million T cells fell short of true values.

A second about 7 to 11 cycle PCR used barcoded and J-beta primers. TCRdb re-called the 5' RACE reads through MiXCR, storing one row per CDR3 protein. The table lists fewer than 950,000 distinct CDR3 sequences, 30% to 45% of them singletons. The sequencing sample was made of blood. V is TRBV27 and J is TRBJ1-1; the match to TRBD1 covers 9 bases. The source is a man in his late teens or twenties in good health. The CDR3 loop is CASRDGQGLTEAFF. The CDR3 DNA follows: TGTGCCAGCAGGGACGGACAGGGGCTTACTGAAGCTTTCTTT.